This T cell receptor beta chain is from a study of long-term antiretroviral therapy in people with HIV (dated by TCRdb to the early 2020s). For the wider study: The earliest samples were collected about a decade before the 2015 WHO recommendation for immediate ART, when ART was typically delayed until CD4 counts fell. Test extractions of a monoclonal T-cell line alongside about 35 polyclonal samples showed no cross-contamination during QIAcube processing. Eleven of the 30 participants with HIV were female. Whether ART initiation and durable HIV suppression were associated with changes in peripheral blood TRB repertoire composition and diversity was tested in a retrospective serial study. A total of 192 cryopreserved PBMC samples were contributed to the cohort by 30 adults with confirmed HIV infection, with samples collected serially over a mean of roughly six years (range 1-12). The research as a whole found: Inferences about post-ART repertoire changes are limited because no data were available on ART adherence, viral resistance or therapy changes. ART initiation was associated with a significant increase in TRB diversity, but diversity stayed significantly below transplant donor controls even after long-term ART. CDR3 length ranges in HIV repertoires were narrower than in controls, and network structure suggested an antigen-experienced repertoire with only a slight naive shift after ART. Unsorted PBMC were profiled instead of sorted CD4+ and CD8+ T cells because pre-ART samples had limited cell numbers. The samples span the years 2004 to 2017, and the ART regimens used may be less effective than current regimens. At every time point, the repertoire was dominated by expanded TRB clones first identified before ART initiation, although this dominance fluctuated and, in many PLHIV, declined after ART. Owing to limited PBMC availability, only the TCR beta chain was sequenced, without alpha chain pairing.

Participants were included only if at least one PBMC sample before ART initiation and at least two post-ART samples were available. Every participant with HIV received treatment in the United States of America. Cryopreserved samples of about 1-10 million PBMC were thawed and washed before DNA extraction. At the time of the earliest PBMC sample for each participant with HIV, ages ranged from roughly 23 to 55 years. Per participant, PBMC samples came from 1-4 timepoints prior to ART initiation and 2-8 timepoints following ART initiation, for a median of 7 samples. Serial HIV viral load, CD4+ T-cell count, ART history and demographic data were obtained for every participant. Using a Qiagen kit on a QIAcube, genomic DNA was extracted from unsorted PBMC, with samples processed in batches of 12. Sequencing of the TRB variable region was done with the immunoSEQ hsTCRB v3.0 assay at survey level resolution. The target sequencing depth for TRB was about 40,000-55,000 T-cell genomes per sample. TRB libraries were pooled and sequenced on an Illumina MiSeq using a v3 150-cycle kit. Processing in the source paper ran as follows. Repertoire analysis was run in R within a reproducible Nextflow workflow that covered QC, data transformation and analysis. LymphoSeq2, an R package for exploring AIRR-Seq data, was used to implement custom analyses. After excluding several samples that yielded fewer than 5000 total TRB sequences, 188 HIV repertoires remained for analysis. Among the 180 to 200 retained HIV repertoires, some 60 were collected before ART initiation and about 130 were collected after ART initiation. Repertoires were downsampled to 5000 TRB nucleotide sequences, and summary statistics were averaged over 100 downsampling iterations. TRB sequences were retained for analysis only if CDR3 regions of at least seven amino acids were present. Diversity was measured with a Shannon entropy-derived clonality score and the Gini coefficient. In the repertoire networks, any two of the top 5000 CDR3 amino acid sequences were linked whenever the two sequences differed by an edit distance of one. For TRB CDR3 amino acid sequences, antigen specificity groups and MHC restriction were predicted with GLIPH2. CDR3 amino acid sequences were matched against VDJdb and McPAS-TCR to flag known CMV, EBV, HIV or tissue antigen associations. Pre-ART, post-ART and control groups were compared with Wilcoxon signed-rank tests and Holm-Bonferroni correction. The table was pulled from immuneACCESS by TCRdb, which kept in-frame rearrangements only. Such tables lose some clones; where checked, under half of the loss comes from unresolved V genes, and the rest has no known cause. That table is the source of V, J and clone size, and D and trimming were worked out from the DNA. This sample is represented by about 16,000 clones; approximately 85% of them were singletons. The ten largest clones capture around 4.9% of the sample.

Via the germline V gene, CDR1 is SNHLY and CDR2 FYNNEI. The CDR3 sequence holds 13 residues, the cysteine and phenylalanine included. Only CDR3 DNA remains: 39 bases, in frame from the first base. The junction carries 11 bases between V and J, which are trimmed by 6 bases and 5 bases respectively. On this clone: The specificity of this receptor is unknown. It has no much larger one-base neighbor in the sample; base qualities were not kept.

This clonotype was sampled from a woman aged 40 to 50 with HIV. The source material was unsorted PBMCs, sampled 0.5 years after starting antiretroviral therapy. Recombination connected TRBV2 to TRBJ2-1; no confident D gene assignment can be made. The sequence in DNA is TGTGCCAGCAGCGGAACTCCGCACAATGAGCAGTTCTTC. It is translated as CASSGTPHNEQFF.